This T cell receptor beta chain was profiled in a study of shared clonotypes between healthy human individuals. Study-level findings and limits: Relative to memory subsets, naive subsets generally showed larger estimated richness.

Each donor was a Caucasian adult residing in Nashville, Tennessee. CD45RA+ naive and CD45RA-negative memory subsets were separated from CD4+ cells. Worth noting for this clone: What it binds is unknown.

Generated by immunoSEQ multiplex PCR, the TCRdb table keeps only in-frame clones and is missing some. This table has over a million clones, nearly 99% appearing once. This CDR3 is 15 amino acids long. CDR1 MNHEY and CDR2 SMNVEV come from the germline V gene (reference sequence). V gave up 2 bases and J gave up 2 bases, with 13 bases separating them. The receptor was derived from a young man in good health. The genes are TRBV27 and TRBJ2-7; D is unresolved. Sequencing input: naive CD4+ T cells sorted from blood. Subset given: CD45RA+ positively selected. The CDR3 reads CASSLRAFSTYEQYF. The CDR3 DNA sequence: TGTGCCAGCAGTTTACGGGCGTTCTCAACCTACGAGCAGTACTTC.